This T cell receptor beta chain was sequenced during a study of blood T cell repertoires in COVID-19 (dated by TCRdb to about 2020). For the wider study: Samples covering the acute and convalescent phases of COVID-19 were provided by collaborators in the United States, Italy and Spain. The material from the prospective study consisted of cDNA or gDNA derived from T cells, B-cell-depleted T cells, or PBMCs. Subjects who had been exposed to COVID-19, were actively infected with it, or had recovered from it provided the deeply sampled blood TCRbeta repertoires that made up the dataset. A freely available public database, intended as a resource for researchers studying the immune response to SARS-CoV-2, is where the repertoires were released. Samples were obtained from the ongoing ImmuneRACE study (first 160 participants) and from 1,254 subjects provided by 6 global collaborators. Sample metadata almost always included a de-identified subject ID, COVID-19 status, age in years and sex. HLA class I and class II types, where available, came from metadata supplied by the sample provider rather than from assay-based typing. Broader findings and caveats from the paper: The amount of clinical and demographic metadata varied by source and participant and was provided uncurated.

This clone appeared once. There is no known antigen for this receptor. There are no base qualities to consult, and no much larger clone falls within one base. The collaborating institutions used their own protocols to collect whole blood in K2EDTA tubes. Collaborator samples were shipped for TCRbeta analysis as frozen whole blood, isolated PBMCs, or DNA extracted from either sample type. CDR1 and CDR2, per the germline V gene, are SGHVS and FQNEAQ. The CDR3, cysteine through phenylalanine, is 13 amino acids long. The CDR3 DNA has 39 bases and is translated from base 1. V sheds 2 bases and J sheds 3 bases, leaving 8 bases between their ends. TCRbeta CDR3 regions were amplified from genomic DNA using the immunoSEQ Assay, a bias-controlled multiplex PCR. The study's own analysis went as follows. Within the assay, amplification of reference gene primers was used to estimate how many nucleated cells each sample contained. To quantify the absolute abundance of each unique TCRbeta CDR3 rearrangement, sequence reads were collapsed and filtered. For each sample, productive Simpson clonality was calculated as the square root of Simpson's diversity index across productive rearrangements. Held by TCRdb, this immuneACCESS table contains in-frame sequences only and omits some clones. Under half of the omission traces to an unresolved V gene where checked; the cause of the rest is unknown. That table is the source of V, J and clone size, and D and trimming were worked out from the DNA. In all, the sample holds over 90,000 clones, and about 86% of those were seen once. The top ten hold about 1.7% of the sample.

Sequences were obtained from peripheral blood. The V and J genes are TRBV7-8 and TRBJ2-7, with the D gene not confidently named. This TCR came from an older man with acute or convalescent COVID-19. The sequenced DNA is TGTGCCAGCAGCTTAAACAGAAACTACGAGCAGTACTTC. It is translated as CASSLNRNYEQYF.